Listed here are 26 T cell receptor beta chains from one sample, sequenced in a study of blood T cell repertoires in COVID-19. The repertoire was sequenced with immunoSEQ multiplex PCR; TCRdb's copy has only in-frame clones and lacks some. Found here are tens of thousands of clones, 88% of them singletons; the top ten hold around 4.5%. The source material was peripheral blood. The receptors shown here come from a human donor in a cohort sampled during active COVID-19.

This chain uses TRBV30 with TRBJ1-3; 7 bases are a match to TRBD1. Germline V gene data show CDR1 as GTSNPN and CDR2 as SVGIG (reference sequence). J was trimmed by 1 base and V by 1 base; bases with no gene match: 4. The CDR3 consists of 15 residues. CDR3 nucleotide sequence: TGTGCCTGGAGTGGACCAGGGGGTTCTGGAAACACCATATATTTT. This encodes CAWSGPGGSGNTIYF.

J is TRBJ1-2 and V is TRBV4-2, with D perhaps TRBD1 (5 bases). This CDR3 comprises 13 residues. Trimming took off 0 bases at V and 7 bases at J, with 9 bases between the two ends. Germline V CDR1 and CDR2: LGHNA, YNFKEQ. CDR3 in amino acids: CASSQESGSGYTF. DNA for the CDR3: TGTGCCAGCAGCCAAGAGTCAGGGTCTGGCTACACCTTC.

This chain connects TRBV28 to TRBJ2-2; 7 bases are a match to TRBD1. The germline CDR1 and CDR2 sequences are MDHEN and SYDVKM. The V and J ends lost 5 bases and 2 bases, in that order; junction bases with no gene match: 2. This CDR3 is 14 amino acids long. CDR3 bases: TGTGCCAGCAGTCGGGACAGAAACACCGGGGAGCTGTTTTTT. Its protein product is CASSRDRNTGELFF.

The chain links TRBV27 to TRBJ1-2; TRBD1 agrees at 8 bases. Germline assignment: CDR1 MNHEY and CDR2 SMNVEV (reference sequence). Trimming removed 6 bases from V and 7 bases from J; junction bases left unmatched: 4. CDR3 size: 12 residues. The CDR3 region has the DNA TGTGCCAGCAGCCCGGACAGGGTTGGCTACACCTTC. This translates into CASSPDRVGYTF.

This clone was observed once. The CDR3 sequence: CASSLGDREVETQYF. CDR3 bases: TGTGCCAGCAGCTTAGGGGACAGGGAGGTGGAGACCCAGTACTTC. The V call is TRBV7-3, the J call TRBJ2-5; TRBD1 matches 9 bases. V shed 2 bases and J 5 bases; nucleotides not matched to a gene: 6. The CDR3 spans 15 residues. Germline values: CDR1 SGHTA, CDR2 FQGTGA.

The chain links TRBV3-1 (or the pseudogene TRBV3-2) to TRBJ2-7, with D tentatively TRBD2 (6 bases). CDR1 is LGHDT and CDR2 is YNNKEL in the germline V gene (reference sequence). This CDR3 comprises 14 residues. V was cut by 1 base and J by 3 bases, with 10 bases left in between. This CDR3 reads CASSQGLGGYEQYF. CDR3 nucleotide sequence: TGTGCCAGCAGCCAAGGGCTGGGAGGCTACGAGCAGTACTTC.

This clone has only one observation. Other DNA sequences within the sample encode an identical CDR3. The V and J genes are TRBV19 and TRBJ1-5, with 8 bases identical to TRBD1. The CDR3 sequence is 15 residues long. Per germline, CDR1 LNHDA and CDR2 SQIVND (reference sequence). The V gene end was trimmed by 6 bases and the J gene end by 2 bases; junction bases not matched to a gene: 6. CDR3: CASSITGGGNQPQHF. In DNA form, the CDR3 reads TGTGCCAGTAGCATCACAGGGGGAGGCAATCAGCCCCAGCATTTT.

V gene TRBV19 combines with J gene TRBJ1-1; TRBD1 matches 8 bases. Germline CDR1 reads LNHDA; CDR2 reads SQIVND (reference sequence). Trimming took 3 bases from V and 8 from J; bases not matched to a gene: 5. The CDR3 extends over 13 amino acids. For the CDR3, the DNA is TGTGCCAGTAGTATGGGGACAGGCCTGGAAGCTTTCTTT. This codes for CASSMGTGLEAFF.

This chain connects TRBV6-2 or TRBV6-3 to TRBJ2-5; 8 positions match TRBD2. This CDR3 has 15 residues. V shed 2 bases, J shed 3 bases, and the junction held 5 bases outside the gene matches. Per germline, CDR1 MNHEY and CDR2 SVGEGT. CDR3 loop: CASSYGGGGKETQYF. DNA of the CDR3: TGTGCCAGCAGTTACGGTGGCGGGGGGAAAGAGACCCAGTACTTC.

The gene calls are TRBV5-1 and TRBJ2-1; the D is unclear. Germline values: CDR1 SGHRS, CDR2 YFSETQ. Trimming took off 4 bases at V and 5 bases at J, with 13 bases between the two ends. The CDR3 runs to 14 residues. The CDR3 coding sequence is TGCGCCAGCAGCCTAGATTCTTTCAACAATGAGCAGTTCTTC. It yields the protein CASSLDSFNNEQFF.

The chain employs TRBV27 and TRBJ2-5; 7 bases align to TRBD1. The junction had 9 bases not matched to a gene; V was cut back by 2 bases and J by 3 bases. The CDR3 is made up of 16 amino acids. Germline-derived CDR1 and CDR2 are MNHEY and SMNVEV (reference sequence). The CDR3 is CASSLLQGRSKETQYF. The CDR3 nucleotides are TGTGCCAGCAGTTTACTACAGGGGCGAAGTAAAGAGACCCAGTACTTC.

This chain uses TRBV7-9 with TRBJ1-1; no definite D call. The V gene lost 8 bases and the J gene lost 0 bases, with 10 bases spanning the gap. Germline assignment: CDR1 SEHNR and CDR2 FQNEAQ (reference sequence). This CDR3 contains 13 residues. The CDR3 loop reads CASASKMNTEAFF. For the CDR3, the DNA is TGTGCCAGCGCGAGTAAGATGAACACTGAAGCTTTCTTT.

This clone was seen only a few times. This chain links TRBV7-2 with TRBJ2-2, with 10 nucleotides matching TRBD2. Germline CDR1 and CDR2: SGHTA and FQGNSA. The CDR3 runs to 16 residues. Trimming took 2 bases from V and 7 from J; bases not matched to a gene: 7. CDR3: CASSLTPSGGGGELFF. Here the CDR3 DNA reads TGTGCCAGCAGCTTAACTCCTAGCGGGGGTGGCGGGGAGCTGTTTTTT.

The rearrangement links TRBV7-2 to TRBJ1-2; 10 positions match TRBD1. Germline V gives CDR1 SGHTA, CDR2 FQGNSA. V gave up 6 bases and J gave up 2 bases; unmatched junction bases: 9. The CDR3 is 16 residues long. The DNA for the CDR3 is TGTGCCAGCAGTACACCCTCGACAGGGGGCAACTATGGCTACACCTTC. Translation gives CASSTPSTGGNYGYTF.

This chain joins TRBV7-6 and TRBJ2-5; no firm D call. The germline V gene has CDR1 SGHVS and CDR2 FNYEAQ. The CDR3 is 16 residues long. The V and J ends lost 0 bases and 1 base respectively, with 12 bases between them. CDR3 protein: CASSLAPIGGQETQYF. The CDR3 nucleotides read TGTGCCAGCAGCTTAGCCCCAATTGGCGGCCAAGAGACCCAGTACTTC.

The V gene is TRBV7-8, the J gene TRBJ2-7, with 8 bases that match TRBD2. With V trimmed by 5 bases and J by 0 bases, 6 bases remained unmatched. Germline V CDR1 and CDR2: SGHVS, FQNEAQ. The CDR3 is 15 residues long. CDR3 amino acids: CASSPLAVSSYEQYF. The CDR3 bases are TGTGCCAGCAGCCCACTAGCGGTAAGCTCCTACGAGCAGTACTTC.

In DNA form, the CDR3 reads TGTGCCAGTAACCTTGACAGGTGGTCAGATACGCAGTATTTT. It yields the protein CASNLDRWSDTQYF. The V and J genes are TRBV19 and TRBJ2-3; tentative D call: TRBD1 (6 bases). Germline V gives CDR1 LNHDA, CDR2 SQIVND (reference sequence). V lost 7 bases and J lost 4, with 15 bases in between. The CDR3 has 14 amino acids.

The CDR3 bases are TGTGCCAGCTCTCTGGACAGGGGGCGGACCGAGCAGTACTTC. As protein: CASSLDRGRTEQYF. The chain combines TRBV18 with TRBJ2-7, with 11 bases fitting TRBD1. V shed 6 bases and J 6 bases; nucleotides not matched to a gene: 7. This CDR3 has 14 amino acids. Germline values: CDR1 KGHSH, CDR2 LQKENI. The variable domain in full, completed from reference TRBV18 and TRBJ2-7, reads NAGVMQNPRHLVRRRGQEARLRCSPMKGHSHVYWYRQLPEEGLKFMVYLQKENIIDESGMPKERFSAEFPKEGPSILRIQQVVRGDSAAYFCASSLDRGRTEQYFGPGTRLTVT.

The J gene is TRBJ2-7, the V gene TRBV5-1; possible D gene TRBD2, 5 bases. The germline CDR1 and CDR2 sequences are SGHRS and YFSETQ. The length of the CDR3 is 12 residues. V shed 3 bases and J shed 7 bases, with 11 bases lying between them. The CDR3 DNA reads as TGCGCCAGCAGCTCCGGACTCGATGAGCAGTACTTC. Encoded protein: CASSSGLDEQYF.

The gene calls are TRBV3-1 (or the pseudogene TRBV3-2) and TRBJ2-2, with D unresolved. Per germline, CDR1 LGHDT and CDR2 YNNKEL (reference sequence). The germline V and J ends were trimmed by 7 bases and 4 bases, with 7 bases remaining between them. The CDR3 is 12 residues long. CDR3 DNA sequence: TGTGCCAGCACAGGCATCACCGGGGAGCTGTTTTTT. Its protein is CASTGITGELFF.

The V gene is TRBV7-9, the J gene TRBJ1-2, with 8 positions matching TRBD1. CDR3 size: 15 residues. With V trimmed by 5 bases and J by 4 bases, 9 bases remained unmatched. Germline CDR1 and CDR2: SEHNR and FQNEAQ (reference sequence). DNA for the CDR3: TGTGCCAGCAGCACTGGACAGGGTGTTGTCTATGGCTACACCTTC. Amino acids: CASSTGQGVVYGYTF.

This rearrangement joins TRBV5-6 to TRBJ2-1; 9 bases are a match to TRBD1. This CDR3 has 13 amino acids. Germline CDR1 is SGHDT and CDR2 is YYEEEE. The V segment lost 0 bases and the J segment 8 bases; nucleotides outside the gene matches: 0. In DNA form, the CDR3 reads TGTGCCAGCAGCTTGGACAGGGGGCATGAGCAGTTCTTC. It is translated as CASSLDRGHEQFF.

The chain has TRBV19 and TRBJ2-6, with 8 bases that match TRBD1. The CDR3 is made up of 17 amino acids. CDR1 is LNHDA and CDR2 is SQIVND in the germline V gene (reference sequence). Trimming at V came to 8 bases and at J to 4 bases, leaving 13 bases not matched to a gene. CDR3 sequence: CASCRAGGFVGANVLTF. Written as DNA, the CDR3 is TGTGCCAGTTGTAGGGCAGGGGGCTTCGTAGGGGCCAACGTCCTGACTTTC.

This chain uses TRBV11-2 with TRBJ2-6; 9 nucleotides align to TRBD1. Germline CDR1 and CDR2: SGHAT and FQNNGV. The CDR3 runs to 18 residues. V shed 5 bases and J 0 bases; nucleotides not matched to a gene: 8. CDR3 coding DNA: TGTGCCAGCAGCCTAAAGGGACAGGGTAACTCTGGGGCCAACGTCCTGACTTTC. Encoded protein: CASSLKGQGNSGANVLTF.

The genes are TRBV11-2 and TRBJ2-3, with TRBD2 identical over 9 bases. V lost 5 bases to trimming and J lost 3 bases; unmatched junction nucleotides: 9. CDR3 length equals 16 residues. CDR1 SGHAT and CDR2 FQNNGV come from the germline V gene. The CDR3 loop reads CASSLLSGSGTDTQYF. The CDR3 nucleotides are TGTGCCAGCAGCCTCCTTAGCGGGAGTGGTACAGATACGCAGTATTTT.

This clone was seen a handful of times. CDR3 bases: TGTGCCTTCTCCAGGGTAGCGGCCTCGGGCGAGCAGTACTTC. It encodes CAFSRVAASGEQYF. V and J are TRBV30 and TRBJ2-7, with D tentatively TRBD2 (6 bases). This CDR3 comprises 14 residues. V lost 7 bases and J 6 bases, leaving 22 bases between the germline ends. Per germline, CDR1 GTSNPN and CDR2 SVGIG (reference sequence).